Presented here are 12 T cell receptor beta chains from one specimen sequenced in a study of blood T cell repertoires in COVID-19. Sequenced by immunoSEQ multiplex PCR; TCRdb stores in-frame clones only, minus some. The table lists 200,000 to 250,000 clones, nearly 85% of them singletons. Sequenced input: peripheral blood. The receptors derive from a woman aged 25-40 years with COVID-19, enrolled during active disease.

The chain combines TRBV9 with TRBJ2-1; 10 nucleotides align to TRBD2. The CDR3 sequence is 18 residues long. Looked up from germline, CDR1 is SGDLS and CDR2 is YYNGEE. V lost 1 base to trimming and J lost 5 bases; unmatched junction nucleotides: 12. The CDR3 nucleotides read TGTGCCAGCAGCGTAAGGCCCTCTAGCGGGAGCATCCACAATGAGCAGTTCTTC. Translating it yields CASSVRPSSGSIHNEQFF. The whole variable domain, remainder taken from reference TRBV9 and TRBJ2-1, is DSGVTQTPKHLITATGQRVTLRCSPRSGDLSVYWYQQSLDQGLQFLIQYYNGEERAKGNILERFSAQQFPDLHSELNLSSLELGDSALYFCASSVRPSSGSIHNEQFFGPGTRLTVL.

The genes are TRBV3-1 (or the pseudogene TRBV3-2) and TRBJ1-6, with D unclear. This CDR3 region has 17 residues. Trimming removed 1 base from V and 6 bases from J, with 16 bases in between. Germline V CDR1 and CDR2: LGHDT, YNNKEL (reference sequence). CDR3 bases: TGTGCCAGCAGCCAAGGGCTCCGAGGTAAGCTTAATTCACCCCTCCACTTT. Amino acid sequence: CASSQGLRGKLNSPLHF.

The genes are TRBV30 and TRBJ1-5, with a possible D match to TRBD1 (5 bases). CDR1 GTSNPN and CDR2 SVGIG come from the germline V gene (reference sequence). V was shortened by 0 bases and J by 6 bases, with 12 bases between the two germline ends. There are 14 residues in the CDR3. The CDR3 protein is CAWSVSREGQPQHF. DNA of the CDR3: TGTGCCTGGAGTGTATCCAGGGAGGGTCAGCCCCAGCATTTT.

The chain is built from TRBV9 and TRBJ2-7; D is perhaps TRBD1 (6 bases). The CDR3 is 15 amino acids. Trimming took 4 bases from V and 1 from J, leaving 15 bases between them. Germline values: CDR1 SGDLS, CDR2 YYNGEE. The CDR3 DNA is TGTGCCAGCAGCCAAGCGGAACAGGGTTCCTACGAGCAGTACTTC. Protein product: CASSQAEQGSYEQYF.

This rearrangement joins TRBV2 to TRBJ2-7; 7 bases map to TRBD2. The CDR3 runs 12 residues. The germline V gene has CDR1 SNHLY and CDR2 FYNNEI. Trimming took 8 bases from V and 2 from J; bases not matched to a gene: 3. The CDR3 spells CASAGDPYEQYF. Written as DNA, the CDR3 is TGTGCCAGCGCGGGGGATCCCTACGAGCAGTACTTC.

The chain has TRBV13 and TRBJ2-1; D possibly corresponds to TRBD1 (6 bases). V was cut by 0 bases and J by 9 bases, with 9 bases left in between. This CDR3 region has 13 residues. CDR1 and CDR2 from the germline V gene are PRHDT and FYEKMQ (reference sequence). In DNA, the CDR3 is TGTGCCAGCAGCTTAGGAGGGGGTATTGAGCAGTTCTTC. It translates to CASSLGGGIEQFF.

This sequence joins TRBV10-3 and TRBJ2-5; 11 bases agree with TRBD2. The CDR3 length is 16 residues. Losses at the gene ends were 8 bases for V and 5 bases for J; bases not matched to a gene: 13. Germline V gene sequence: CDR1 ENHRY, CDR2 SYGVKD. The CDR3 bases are TGTGCCATCTCAACCGGGCTAGCGGGAGGTGGGGAGACCCAGTACTTC. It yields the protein CAISTGLAGGGETQYF.

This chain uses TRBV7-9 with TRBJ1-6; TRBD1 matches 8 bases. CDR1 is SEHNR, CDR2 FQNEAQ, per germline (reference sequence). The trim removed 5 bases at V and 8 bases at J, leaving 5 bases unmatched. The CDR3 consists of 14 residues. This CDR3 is CASSLQGADSPLHF. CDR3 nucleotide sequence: TGTGCCAGCAGCCTCCAGGGGGCGGATTCACCCCTCCACTTT.

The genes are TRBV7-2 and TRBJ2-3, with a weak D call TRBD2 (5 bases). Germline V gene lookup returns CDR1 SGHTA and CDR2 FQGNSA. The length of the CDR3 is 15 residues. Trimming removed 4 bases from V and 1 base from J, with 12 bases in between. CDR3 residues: CASSSRTGGTDTQYF. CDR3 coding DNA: TGTGCCAGCAGCTCCCGGACCGGGGGCACAGATACGCAGTATTTT.

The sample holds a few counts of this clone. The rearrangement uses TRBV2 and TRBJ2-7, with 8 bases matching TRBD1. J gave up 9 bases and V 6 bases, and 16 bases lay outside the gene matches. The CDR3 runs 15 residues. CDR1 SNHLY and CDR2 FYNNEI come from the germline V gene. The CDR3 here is CASRGTGGKQVGQYF. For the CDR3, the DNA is TGTGCCAGCAGGGGGACAGGTGGGAAACAGGTTGGGCAGTACTTC.

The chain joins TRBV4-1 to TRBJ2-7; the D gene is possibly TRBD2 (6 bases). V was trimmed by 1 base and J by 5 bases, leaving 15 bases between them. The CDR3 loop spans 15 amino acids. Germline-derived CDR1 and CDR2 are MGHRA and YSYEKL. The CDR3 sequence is CASSQALGSSDEQYF. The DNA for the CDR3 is TGCGCCAGCAGCCAAGCGCTCGGGAGTTCCGACGAGCAGTACTTC.

CDR3 loop: CASSAGLAGNANTGELFF. In DNA, the CDR3 is TGTGCCAGCAGCGCGGGACTAGCGGGCAACGCGAACACCGGGGAGCTGTTTTTT. The J gene is TRBJ2-2, the V gene TRBV9, with TRBD2 matching over 12 bases. CDR1 is SGDLS and CDR2 is YYNGEE in the germline V gene. The CDR3 length is 18 residues. V trimming: 3 bases; J trimming: 0 bases; junction bases outside the gene matches: 6.